This record looks at one TCR beta chain sequence and its context. What it binds is not known. The data derive from a study of a mutant IDH1 vaccine in newly diagnosed glioma. Study-level background: Those enrolled had earlier been treated with radiotherapy, temozolomide, or both, mostly both.

Noted time point: week 47, end of study. All doses held 300 ug of mutant IDH1 20-mer peptide, with topical imiquimod. Patients received eight vaccinations in weeks 1, 3, 5, 7, 11, 15, 19, 23. Patients carried new grade 3 or 4 IDH1-mutant astrocytomas lacking nuclear ATRX. This CDR3 has 15 amino acids. V trimming: 1 base; J trimming: 4 bases; junction bases outside the gene matches: 6. Germline values: CDR1 MNHNS, CDR2 SASEGT. Measured with immunoSEQ multiplex PCR; TCRdb has only the in-frame clones, and not every one. The table has just over 60,000 clones, roughly four fifths seen once. This TCR was recovered from a man aged 30 to 39 with glioma. This rearrangement joins TRBV6-1 to TRBJ1-2; 7 positions match TRBD1. Sequences were derived from PBMCs, sampled from a glioma patient whose treatment included an IDH1 peptide vaccine. The CDR3 nucleotides are TGTGCCAGCAGTGAAGTTGGGACAGTGGTCTATGGCTACACCTTC. It encodes CASSEVGTVVYGYTF.